Each of the 23 T cell receptor beta chains below was sequenced from the same sample in a study of blood T cell repertoires in COVID-19. The assay was immunoSEQ multiplex PCR, and TCRdb's table has in-frame clones only and misses some. The table records around 150,000 clones, 90% to 95% of them present only once. Source material: peripheral blood. These receptors were taken from a woman aged 60-75 years with COVID-19, enrolled during active disease.

The rearrangement links TRBV6-1 to TRBJ2-1; 12 nucleotides align to TRBD2. The length of the CDR3 is 15 residues. CDR1 is MNHNS, CDR2 SASEGT, per germline. Trimming took 2 bases from V and 6 from J; bases not matched to a gene: 2. In DNA, the CDR3 is TGTGCCAGCAGTGAACTAGCGGGGGGGCCCAATGAGCAGTTCTTC. Its protein product is CASSELAGGPNEQFF.

V is TRBV19 and J is TRBJ1-5; TRBD1 might be the D (5 bases). The CDR3 is 14 amino acids. The V end was cut by 5 bases, the J end by 4 bases, with 12 bases between. CDR1 and CDR2 (germline): LNHDA, SQIVND (reference sequence). CDR3 nucleotide sequence: TGTGCCAGTAGTCACCAGGGTTGGAATCAGCCCCAGCATTTT. It encodes CASSHQGWNQPQHF.

The chain is built from TRBV5-8 and TRBJ1-1, with D tentatively TRBD1 (6 bases). From germline, CDR1 is SGHTS and CDR2 YDEGEE. The CDR3 runs 17 residues. The V gene lost 6 bases and the J gene lost 2 bases, with 23 bases spanning the gap. As DNA, the CDR3 is TGTGCCAGCACCTCCCGGGACATACGCACCCCAAACACTGAAGCTTTCTTT. Its protein product is CASTSRDIRTPNTEAFF.

This clone occurred once. The chain joins TRBV11-1 to TRBJ1-1; a possible D gene is TRBD1 (6 bases). CDR1 is SGHAT and CDR2 is FQDESV in the germline V gene (reference sequence). Trimming took off 8 bases at V and 4 bases at J, with 11 bases between the two ends. The CDR3 consists of 12 residues. The CDR3 nucleotides read TGTGCCAGCGAGGGGGAGATCACTGAAGCTTTCTTT. Amino acid sequence: CASEGEITEAFF.

V is TRBV5-1 and J is TRBJ2-7, with D maybe TRBD1 (6 bases). The CDR3 contains 14 residues. Germline assignment: CDR1 SGHRS and CDR2 YFSETQ. The V gene lost 0 bases and the J gene lost 1 base, with 8 bases spanning the gap. CDR3 loop: CASSLVGGSYEQYF. CDR3 sequence (DNA): TGCGCCAGCAGCTTGGTAGGGGGATCCTACGAGCAGTACTTC. Using reference TRBV5-1 and TRBJ2-7 for the parts outside the CDR3, the full variable domain is KAGVTQTPRYLIKTRGQQVTLSCSPISGHRSVSWYQQTPGQGLQFLFEYFSETQRNKGNFPGRFSGRQFSNSRSEMNVSTLELGDSALYLCASSLVGGSYEQYFGPGTRLTVT.

This chain uses TRBV7-2 with TRBJ2-6, with 13 bases fitting TRBD2. J gave up 4 bases and V 5 bases, and 11 bases lay outside the gene matches. The germline CDR1 and CDR2 sequences are SGHTA and FQGNSA. The length of the CDR3 is 19 residues. The CDR3 region is CASSPDGLAGVGGANVLTF. The CDR3 nucleotides read TGTGCCAGCAGCCCCGATGGACTAGCGGGGGTGGGAGGGGCCAACGTCCTGACTTTC.

The rearrangement joins TRBV7-8 to TRBJ1-2; D not certain. From germline, CDR1 is SGHVS and CDR2 FQNEAQ. CDR3 length: 13 residues. V lost 5 bases to trimming and J lost 4 bases, with 11 bases between them. The CDR3 reads CASSTRTFYGYTF. As DNA, the CDR3 is TGTGCCAGCAGCACCCGGACTTTCTATGGCTACACCTTC. The entire variable domain, with the rest obtained from reference TRBV7-8 and TRBJ1-2, is as follows: GAGVSQSPRYKVAKRGQDVALRCDPISGHVSLFWYQQALGQGPEFLTYFQNEAQLDKSGLPSDRFFAERPEGSVSTLKIQRTQQEDSAVYLCASSTRTFYGYTFGSGTRLTVV.

The chain employs TRBV2 and TRBJ2-5, with 8 bases lining up with TRBD1. J was trimmed by 3 bases and V by 8 bases; bases with no gene match: 11. The CDR3 has 15 amino acids. Germline CDR1 and CDR2: SNHLY and FYNNEI. The CDR3 loop is CASRLDRVIEETQYF. CDR3 DNA: TGTGCCAGCCGCCTGGACAGGGTAATTGAAGAGACCCAGTACTTC.

The chain carries TRBV6-5 and TRBJ1-1, with TRBD1 as a possible D gene (5 bases). Germline CDR1 reads MNHEY; CDR2 reads SVGAGI. Trimming removed 0 bases from V and 0 bases from J, with 8 bases in between. The CDR3 length is 15 residues. The CDR3 nucleotides read TGTGCCAGCAGTTACTCCGGGGGGGTGAACACTGAAGCTTTCTTT. Protein: CASSYSGGVNTEAFF.

This chain links TRBV4-1 with TRBJ2-2; TRBD2 is a possible D gene (5 bases). Trimming left V 1 base short and J 5 bases short, with 8 bases between. There are 14 residues in the CDR3. Germline V CDR1 and CDR2: MGHRA, YSYEKL. In DNA, the CDR3 is TGCGCCAGCAGCCAAGGACTAAGAACCGGGGAGCTGTTTTTT. It is translated as CASSQGLRTGELFF.

V usage is TRBV9 and J usage is TRBJ1-4; D perhaps matches TRBD1 (5 bases). Looked up from germline, CDR1 is SGDLS and CDR2 is YYNGEE. This CDR3 is built from 15 residues. V lost 0 bases and J 2 bases, leaving 8 bases between the germline ends. CDR3 in DNA: TGTGCCAGCAGCGTAGAAGGGGCTACTAATGAAAAACTGTTTTTT. It specifies CASSVEGATNEKLFF.

This chain links TRBV2 with TRBJ2-7; D is unclear. Germline loops: CDR1 SNHLY, CDR2 FYNNEI. CDR3 length equals 11 residues. Deletions cut 7 bases from V and 6 bases from J, with 10 bases between. The CDR3: CASKAGFEQYF. Here the CDR3 DNA reads TGTGCCAGCAAGGCAGGCTTCGAGCAGTACTTC.

V is TRBV7-2 and J is TRBJ1-3, with D perhaps matching TRBD1 (5 bases). The CDR3 extends over 16 amino acids. Per germline, CDR1 SGHTA and CDR2 FQGNSA. V lost 2 bases and J 1 base, leaving 12 bases between the germline ends. CDR3 sequence: CASSLSGGSSGNTIYF. The DNA of the CDR3 is TGTGCCAGCAGCTTATCCGGGGGATCTTCTGGAAACACCATATATTTT.

This chain links TRBV24-1 with TRBJ2-7; 8 positions agree with TRBD1. This CDR3 comprises 10 residues. The germline V gene has CDR1 KGHDR and CDR2 SFDVKD. The CDR3 loop is CAIPQGGQYF. CDR3 in DNA: TGTGCGATCCCACAGGGGGGGCAGTACTTC.

The CDR3 is CSPPPGHPLYGYTF. CDR3 in DNA: TGCAGCCCACCCCCAGGGCACCCGCTCTATGGCTACACCTTC. The genes are TRBV29-1 and TRBJ1-2; a possible D gene is TRBD1 (5 bases). This CDR3 spans 14 amino acids. V lost 8 bases and J lost 4, with 20 bases in between. Germline CDR1 and CDR2: SQVTM and ANQGSEA.

The CDR3 nucleotides read TGTGCCAGCAGACTATACGGGACAGGGGGTTTTGAAGCTTTCTTT. Protein: CASRLYGTGGFEAFF. The rearrangement joins TRBV27 to TRBJ1-1, with 11 bases aligning to TRBD1. Germline-derived CDR1 and CDR2 are MNHEY and SMNVEV (reference sequence). Trimming took 6 bases from V and 7 from J; bases not matched to a gene: 10. The CDR3 spans 15 residues.

The rearrangement uses TRBV19 and TRBJ1-4; a weak D match, TRBD1 (5 bases). The V gene lost 8 bases and the J gene lost 7 bases, with 11 bases spanning the gap. Germline CDR1 is LNHDA and CDR2 is SQIVND (reference sequence). This CDR3 contains 12 residues. CDR3 residues: CASQGRSEKLFF. The DNA for the CDR3 is TGTGCCAGTCAGGGCAGAAGTGAAAAACTGTTTTTT.

V usage is TRBV29-1 and J usage is TRBJ2-7; unclear D gene. The CDR3 extends over 13 amino acids. The V gene's germline CDR1 is SQVTM and CDR2 ANQGSEA. V was trimmed by 0 bases and J by 3 bases, leaving 9 bases between them. The CDR3 reads CSVEDQLNYEQYF. Written as DNA, the CDR3 is TGCAGCGTTGAAGATCAGTTGAACTACGAGCAGTACTTC.

In its sample, this clone was seen a few times. V is TRBV10-3 and J is TRBJ1-2; D is possibly TRBD1 (6 bases). V lost 8 bases to trimming and J lost 2 bases, with 18 bases between them. CDR3 length: 15 residues. Germline V lookup: CDR1 ENHRY, CDR2 SYGVKD. The CDR3 coding sequence is TGTGCCATCGGAGAAGTACGGCAGGGGAACTATGGCTACACCTTC. Its protein product is CAIGEVRQGNYGYTF.

This clone was detected once. J is TRBJ1-3 and V is TRBV7-2, with D hard to call. Trimming cost V 5 bases and J 1 base, with 9 bases left between them. CDR3 length: 14 residues. The germline CDR1 and CDR2 sequences are SGHTA and FQGNSA. CDR3 sequence (DNA): TGTGCCAGCAGCATACAGTCTTCTGGAAACACCATATATTTT. Protein: CASSIQSSGNTIYF.

The rearrangement links TRBV6-5 to TRBJ1-3; no definite D call. The CDR3 totals 12 residues. V was cut by 6 bases and J by 2 bases, with 5 bases left in between. Germline V lookup: CDR1 MNHEY, CDR2 SVGAGI. In DNA, the CDR3 is TGTGCCAGCAGCCTCCCTGGAAACACCATATATTTT. Its translation is CASSLPGNTIYF.

The CDR3 here is CASSLRDGNSPLHF. CDR3 DNA sequence: TGTGCCAGCAGCTTACGAGACGGGAATTCACCCCTCCACTTT. The J gene is TRBJ1-6, the V gene TRBV7-9; D unresolved. V shed 2 bases and J shed 7 bases, with 9 bases lying between them. The CDR3 loop spans 14 amino acids. Germline V lookup: CDR1 SEHNR, CDR2 FQNEAQ (reference sequence).

J is TRBJ1-2 and V is TRBV15; the match to TRBD1 covers 7 bases. This CDR3 region has 14 residues. Trimming cost V 6 bases and J 4 bases; bases outside gene matches: 8. The germline CDR1 and CDR2 sequences are LNHNV and YYDKDF (reference sequence). CDR3 protein: CATSQDRLIYGYTF. The CDR3 DNA is TGTGCCACCAGTCAGGACAGGCTAATCTATGGCTACACCTTC.